This T cell receptor (beta chain) originates from a study of metastatic and nonmetastatic thyroid tumors. Study-wide context: Repertoires from malignant and benign thyroid patients were compared across blood and tumor or nodule tissue.

Before thyroid surgery, none of the patients had received any treatment. This clone was recorded a few times. Its specificity is unknown. V shed 1 base and J shed 7 bases, with 8 bases lying between them. CDR3 length: 13 amino acids. Germline V lookup: CDR1 MDHEN, CDR2 SYDVKM. Methods used by the authors: Building a distant-metastasis classifier for papillary thyroid cancer drew on CDR3 differences across clinicopathological groups. TCRdb re-clonotyped the PCR reads through MiXCR. These V and J calls derive from TCRdb rather than the authors' analysis. The sample holds some 60,000 clones, 25% to 30% seen once. Points from the study as a whole: Benign nodules were reported to have significantly lower TCR beta diversity than malignant thyroid tumors, in blood and tumor.

This chain links TRBV28 with TRBJ2-1; D ambiguous. The specimen was blood. This TCR came from a female donor with papillary thyroid cancer or a benign thyroid nodule (not recorded which). Some clones in this sample may be carry-over from other donors' samples. The chain's CDR3 is CASSLSAGNEQFF. Written as DNA, the CDR3 is TGTGCCAGCAGTTTATCAGCAGGAAATGAGCAGTTCTTC.